This note documents a single TCR beta chain sequence. What antigen it recognizes has not been identified. Qualities for individual bases were not recorded, and no much larger clone is one base off. Eligible patients were adults with ileal or ileocolonic Crohn's disease who had an indication for ileocolonic resection. Whole ileal mucosal biopsies were kept frozen at -80 degrees C prior to DNA extraction. Genomic DNA was extracted from frozen whole biopsies with a TRizol-based method and quantified on a NanoDrop 2000 spectrophotometer. These data are taken from a study of T cell repertoires in ileal Crohn's disease (dated by TCRdb to the late 2010s). About the investigation overall: The median duration of disease was roughly 7.6 years, and at the time of surgery roughly 36% of patients were active smokers. All patients had surgery for a complication: stricturing disease in around 61% and penetrating disease in about 40%. Roughly half of the patients were given postoperative therapy, with some 17 on anti-TNF agents and about a dozen on thiopurines. TCR repertoire analysis was done in some 55 Crohn's disease patients from a prospective multicentre cohort. The study ran alongside a multicentre cohort designed to identify predictors of early endoscopic recurrence after ileocolonic resection. Endoscopic postoperative recurrence was defined as a Rutgeerts score above i0. A total of some 170 mucosal samples from around 60 patients were sequenced, with samples obtained at several locations on the surgical specimen and at postoperative endoscopy.

For commercial TCRB immunosequencing, roughly 0.5 micrograms of biopsy DNA were submitted for each sample. A two-step, amplification bias-controlled multiplex PCR was used by Adaptive Biotechnology to amplify CDR3 regions from genomic DNA. The first PCR used primers for every V and J gene segment; the second PCR added barcodes and Illumina adapters. CDR3 libraries were sequenced using an Illumina instrument. As for the original processing: Vendor-provided pipelines were combined with custom analysis of raw data in R/Bioconductor under R version 3.3.0. Clonality, which ranges from 0 to 1, was calculated as the inverse of the normalised Shannon entropy across all productive clones. High-frequency clones were defined as the share of the repertoire taken up by the top 100 clones, keeping only clones that passed a 95% confidence test. Overlap between samples was measured with the Morisita-Horn index, while repertoire diversity was measured with the Simpson index. TCRdb mirrors the immuneACCESS table, restricted to in-frame sequences. Some clones are absent from its copies; in checked studies, under half trace to an unresolved V gene, and the reason for the others is unknown. The V and J calls and clone size come from that table; D and trimming were worked out from the DNA. The sample table contains around 1,600 clones; only one count was recorded for over 75% of them. Of the sample, around 10% falls within the top ten clones.

General study outcomes and caveats: Compared with CD4 T cells, sorted CD8 T cells contained more high-frequency clones, which suggests that the mucosal expansions were mostly CD8. A significantly higher proportion of clonal expansions was observed in active smokers at surgery than in non-smokers (about 25% vs 20%, p=0.02). Higher high-frequency clone percentages at surgery were associated with endoscopic recurrence; all patients with clonality above 26.8% (18/57) had recurrence. Mucosal CD4 and CD8 T cells were sorted and sequenced only in a subgroup of patients, whose size was not stated.

The CDR3 goes from the cysteine to the phenylalanine over 13 residues. Only the CDR3 part of the read is kept: 39 bases, read in frame from the first base. In the germline V gene, CDR1 corresponds to SNHLY and CDR2 to FYNNEI. The V and J ends are trimmed by 4 bases and 4 bases, leaving 7 bases between them. The sequence came from an adult with Crohn's disease. Material for sequencing was ileal tissue. The chain is encoded by TRBV2 joined to TRBJ1-4; a tentative D call is TRBD1 (5 bases match). The sequence in DNA is TGTGCCAGCAGTGGGGGCCTTAATGAAAAACTGTTTTTT. Translated, it gives CASSGGLNEKLFF.